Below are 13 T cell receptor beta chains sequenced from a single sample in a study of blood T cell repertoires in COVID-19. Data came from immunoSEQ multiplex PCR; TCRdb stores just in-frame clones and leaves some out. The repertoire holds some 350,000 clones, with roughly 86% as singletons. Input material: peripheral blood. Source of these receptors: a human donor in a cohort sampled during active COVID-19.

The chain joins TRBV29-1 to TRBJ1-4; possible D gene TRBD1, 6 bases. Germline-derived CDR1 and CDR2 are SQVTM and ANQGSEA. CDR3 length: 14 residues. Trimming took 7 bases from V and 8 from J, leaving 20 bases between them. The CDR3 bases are TGCAGCGCCGGCCCGGACAGCGCTCTAGAAAAACTGTTTTTT. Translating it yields CSAGPDSALEKLFF.

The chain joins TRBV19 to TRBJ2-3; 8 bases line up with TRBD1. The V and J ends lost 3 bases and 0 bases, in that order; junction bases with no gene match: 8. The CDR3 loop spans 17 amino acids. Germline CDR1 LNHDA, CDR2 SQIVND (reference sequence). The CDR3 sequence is CASSIPTTGASTDTQYF. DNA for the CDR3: TGTGCCAGTAGTATCCCTACGACAGGGGCTAGCACAGATACGCAGTATTTT.

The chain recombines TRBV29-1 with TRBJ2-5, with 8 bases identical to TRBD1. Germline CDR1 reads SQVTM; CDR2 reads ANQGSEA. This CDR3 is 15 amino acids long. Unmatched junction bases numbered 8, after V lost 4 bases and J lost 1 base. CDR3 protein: CSVANRDRGQETQYF. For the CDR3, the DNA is TGCAGCGTTGCTAATCGCGACAGGGGCCAAGAGACCCAGTACTTC.

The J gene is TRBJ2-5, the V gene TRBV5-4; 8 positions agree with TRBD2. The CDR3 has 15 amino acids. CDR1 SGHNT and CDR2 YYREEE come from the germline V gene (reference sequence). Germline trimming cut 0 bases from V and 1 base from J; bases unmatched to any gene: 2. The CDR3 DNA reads TGTGCCAGCAGCTTGGCCACTAGCGGCCAAGAGACCCAGTACTTC. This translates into CASSLATSGQETQYF.

CDR3 sequence: CASSLTGVGQYF. The CDR3 nucleotides are TGTGCCAGCAGCTTAACGGGGGTGGGGCAGTACTTC. The gene calls are TRBV7-9 and TRBJ2-7; D is perhaps TRBD2 (6 bases). The CDR3 extends over 12 amino acids. The V end was cut by 2 bases, the J end by 9 bases, with 11 bases between. Germline values: CDR1 SEHNR, CDR2 FQNEAQ (reference sequence).

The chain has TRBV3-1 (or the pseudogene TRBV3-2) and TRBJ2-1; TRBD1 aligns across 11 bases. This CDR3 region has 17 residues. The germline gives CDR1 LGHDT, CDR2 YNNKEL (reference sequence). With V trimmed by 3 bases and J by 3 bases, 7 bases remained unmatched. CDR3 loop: CASSHPLGTGGYNEQFF. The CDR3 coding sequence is TGTGCCAGCAGCCATCCTTTAGGGACAGGGGGCTACAATGAGCAGTTCTTC.

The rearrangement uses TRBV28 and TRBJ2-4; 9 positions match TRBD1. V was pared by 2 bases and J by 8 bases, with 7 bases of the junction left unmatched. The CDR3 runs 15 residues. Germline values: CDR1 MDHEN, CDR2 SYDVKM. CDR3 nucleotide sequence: TGTGCCAGCAGTTTAGGGGGGACAGGGATGGACATTCAGTACTTC. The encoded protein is CASSLGGTGMDIQYF.

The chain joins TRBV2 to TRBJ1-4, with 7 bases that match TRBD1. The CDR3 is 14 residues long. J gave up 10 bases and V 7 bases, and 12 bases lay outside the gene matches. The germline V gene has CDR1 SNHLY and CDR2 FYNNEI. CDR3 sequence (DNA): TGTGCCAGCACCCTCTCCGGGACAGCCCCAAAACTGTTTTTT. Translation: CASTLSGTAPKLFF. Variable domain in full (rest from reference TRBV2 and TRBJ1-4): EPEVTQTPSHQVTQMGQEVILRCVPISNHLYFYWYRQILGQKVEFLVSFYNNEISEKSEIFDDQFSVERPDGSNFTLKIRSTKLEDSAMYFCASTLSGTAPKLFFGSGTQLSVL.

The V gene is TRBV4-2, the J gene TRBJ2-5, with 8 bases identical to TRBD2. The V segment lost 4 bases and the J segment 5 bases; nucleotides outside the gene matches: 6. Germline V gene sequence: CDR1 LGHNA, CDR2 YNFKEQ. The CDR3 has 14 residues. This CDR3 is CASSPSRGGETQYF. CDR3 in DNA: TGTGCCAGCAGCCCCAGTCGGGGGGGGGAGACCCAGTACTTC.

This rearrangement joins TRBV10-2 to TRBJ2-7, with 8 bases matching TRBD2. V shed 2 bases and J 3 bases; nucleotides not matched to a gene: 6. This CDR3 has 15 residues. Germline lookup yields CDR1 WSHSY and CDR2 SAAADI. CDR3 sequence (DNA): TGCGCCAGCAGTGAGGTAGGACTAGCAAACTACGAGCAGTACTTC. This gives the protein CASSEVGLANYEQYF.

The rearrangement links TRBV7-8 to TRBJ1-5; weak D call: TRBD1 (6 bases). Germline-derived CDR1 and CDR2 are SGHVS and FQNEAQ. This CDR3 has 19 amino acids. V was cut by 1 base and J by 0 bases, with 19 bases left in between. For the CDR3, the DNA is TGTGCCAGCAGCTTAGTAGGGGGTCCGAAACATAATAGCAATCAGCCCCAGCATTTT. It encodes CASSLVGGPKHNSNQPQHF.

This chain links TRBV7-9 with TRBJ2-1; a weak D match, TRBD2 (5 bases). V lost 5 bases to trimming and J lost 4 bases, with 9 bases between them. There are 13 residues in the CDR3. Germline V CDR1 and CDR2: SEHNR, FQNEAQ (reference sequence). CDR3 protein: CASSPQRYNEQFF. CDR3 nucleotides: TGTGCCAGCAGCCCGCAGCGGTACAATGAGCAGTTCTTC.

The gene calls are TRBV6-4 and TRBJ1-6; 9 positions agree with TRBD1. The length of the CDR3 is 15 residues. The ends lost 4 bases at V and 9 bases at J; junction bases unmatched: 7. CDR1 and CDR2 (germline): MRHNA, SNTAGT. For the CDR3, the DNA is TGTGCCAGCAGTGCTTTGGGACAGGGAGGTTCACCCCTCCACTTT. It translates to CASSALGQGGSPLHF.